This entry is about one TCR beta chain. The antigen is not known. These data originate in a study of T cell responses to AZD1222 COVID-19 vaccine. Findings and limits, study-wide: The study found Spike-specific TCR breadth and depth rose after two AZD1222 doses. The CD4 TCRs associated with vaccination extended across spike and predominated at 160-218 and 743-854.

TCRdb's copy holds only in-frame clones and misses some; the assay was immunoSEQ multiplex PCR. This table holds some 170,000 clones, roughly nine tenths found once. The CDR3 sequence is 12 residues long. Germline CDR1 and CDR2: MDHEN and SYDVKM. The TCR originated in an adult in good health. Here the sequenced sample was peripheral blood, taken on day 0 of AZD1222 vaccination. This chain connects TRBV28 to TRBJ1-1; a weak D match, TRBD1 (6 bases). The CDR3 reads CVRGGADTEAFF. In DNA form, the CDR3 reads TGTGTAAGGGGGGGGGCGGACACTGAAGCTTTCTTT.